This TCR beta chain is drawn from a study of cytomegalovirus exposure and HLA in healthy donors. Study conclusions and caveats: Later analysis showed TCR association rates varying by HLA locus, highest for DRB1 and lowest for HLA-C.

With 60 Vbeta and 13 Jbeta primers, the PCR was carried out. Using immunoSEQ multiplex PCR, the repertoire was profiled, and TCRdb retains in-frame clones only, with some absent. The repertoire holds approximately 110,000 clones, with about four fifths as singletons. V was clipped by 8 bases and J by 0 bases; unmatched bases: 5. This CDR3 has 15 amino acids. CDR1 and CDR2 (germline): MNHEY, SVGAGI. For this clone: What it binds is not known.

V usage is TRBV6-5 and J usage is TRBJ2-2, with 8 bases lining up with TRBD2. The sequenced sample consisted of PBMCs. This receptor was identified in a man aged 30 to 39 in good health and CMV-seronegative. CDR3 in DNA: TGTGCCAGCTTTACTAGCGGAGCGAACACCGGGGAGCTGTTTTTT. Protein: CASFTSGANTGELFF.